This T cell receptor beta chain stems from a study of CD8 T cells in Susac syndrome (dated by TCRdb to between 2018 and 2020). Some background on the complete study: The study used repertoire sequencing to test whether antigen drove CD8+ T cell activation and differentiation in Susac syndrome. Points the paper makes about the study in general: The TCR sequencing and HLA analysis was acknowledged to have included a relatively small number of individuals.

Turning to this clonotype: Its recognized antigen is unknown. Base qualities are missing; no much larger clone stands one base away.

RNA was extracted using the RNeasy kit, and roughly 0.45 to 1 ug of the RNA was reverse transcribed with random hexamers. TCR beta CDR3 regions were amplified with the immunoSEQ multiplex PCR assay covering 54 Vbeta and 13 Jbeta segments. PCR amplification bias was corrected by using a synthetic template baseline for primer optimization and computational correction. As for the authors' bioinformatics: Only productive sequences were kept, with reads annotated to V, D and J genes according to IMGT and analyzed in immunoSEQ Analyzer. Clonality was computed as one minus Shannon entropy normalized by log2 of the number of productive unique sequences. For each patient and control, public and private clones were evaluated among the 100 most prevalent clones. Clones were defined as Susac-specific when absent from the healthy and MS cohorts, from over 950 published viral clones and from other ImmuneACCESS disease sequences. TCRdb took the public reads, trimmed them with fastp at Q25, ran MiXCR for clone calling and kept in-frame beta chains. Identical CDR3 proteins give one entry, which carries the most common genes and DNA. TCRdb, not the original authors, processed these V and J calls. This sample comprises about 250,000 distinct CDR3 sequences, 80% to 95% of them detected only once. In total, the top ten clones hold 0.06% to 0.08% of the sample.

Peripheral blood CD8+ and CD4+ T cells from healthy donors, Susac syndrome patients and multiple sclerosis patients were profiled using high-throughput TCR beta sequencing. Multiple sclerosis controls were treatment-naive patients with stable or active relapsing-remitting disease fulfilling revised McDonald criteria. Bulk CD8+ and CD4+ T cells were purified by magnetic negative isolation, while CD8+ TEMRA cells were enriched using FACS. Blood was drawn into EDTA tubes, processed within 24 hours, and PBMCs were isolated by density gradient centrifugation. PBMCs intended for TCR sequencing were frozen in liquid nitrogen and were later thawed in a 37 degrees C water bath. The sorted or isolated CD4+, CD8+ and CD8+ TEMRA cells had a purity of 90% or higher. Trimming costs V 0 bases and J 8 bases, and their ends lie 15 bases apart. CDR1 and CDR2 are read off the germline V gene as SGHDT and YYEEEE. The CDR3 contains 15 residues, cysteine and phenylalanine counted. The only DNA kept is the CDR3, 45 bases in frame from the first base.

The chain is encoded by TRBV5-6 joined to TRBJ2-4, and the D gene may be TRBD2, 5 bases matching. Sample: CD4+ T cells from PBMCs. The TCR comes from a human donor with multiple sclerosis. The nucleotide sequence is TGTGCCAGCAGCTTGGCCGGCCTCGAGAGGGACATTCAGTACTTC. This is translated as CASSLAGLERDIQYF.